This TCR beta chain comes out of a study of OX40 agonist ivuxolimab in advanced cancers. Study summary: Eligibility rules accepted prior anti-PD-1, anti-PD-L1 or anti-CTLA-4 therapy, and around 43% had some. There were three patients with partial responses, one having hepatocellular carcinoma and two cutaneous melanoma.

Autoimmune disease history or systemic immunosuppression meant exclusion. On cycle 4 day 1 and cycle 7 day 1, as well as at baseline, blood was sampled. Clones were sequenced by immunoSEQ multiplex PCR, and TCRdb holds only the in-frame ones, with some missing. The sample carries some 120,000 clones, 80% to 95% recorded once. The V end was cut by 0 bases, the J end by 2 bases, with 18 bases between. Germline CDR1 and CDR2: SGDLS and YYNGEE. The CDR3 consists of 18 residues. The sequencing used CD4+ or CD8+ T cells sorted from blood, collected in a trial of the OX40 agonist ivuxolimab. This sequence was found in an adult with an advanced solid tumor such as melanoma, head and neck, liver or kidney cancer. V and J are TRBV9 and TRBJ2-1; D gene unclear. CDR3 nucleotides: TGTGCCAGCAGCGTAGGAGGTTTTTTACAAAATCCCTACAATGAGCAGTTCTTC. Its translation is CASSVGGFLQNPYNEQFF.